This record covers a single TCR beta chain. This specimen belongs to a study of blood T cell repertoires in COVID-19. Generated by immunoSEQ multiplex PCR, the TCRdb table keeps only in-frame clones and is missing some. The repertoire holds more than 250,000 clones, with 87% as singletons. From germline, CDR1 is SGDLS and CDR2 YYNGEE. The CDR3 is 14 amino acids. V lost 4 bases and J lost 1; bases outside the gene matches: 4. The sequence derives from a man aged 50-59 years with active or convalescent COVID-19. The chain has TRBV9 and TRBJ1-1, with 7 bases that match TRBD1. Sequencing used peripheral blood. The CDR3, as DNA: TGTGCCAGCAGCAGGAGGGACAGGAACACTGAAGCTTTCTTT. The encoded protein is CASSRRDRNTEAFF. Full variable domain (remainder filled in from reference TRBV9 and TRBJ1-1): DSGVTQTPKHLITATGQRVTLRCSPRSGDLSVYWYQQSLDQGLQFLIQYYNGEERAKGNILERFSAQQFPDLHSELNLSSLELGDSALYFCASSRRDRNTEAFFGQGTRLTVV.